Listed below are T cell receptor beta chains from one sample, sequenced in a study of OX40 agonist ivuxolimab in advanced cancers. Libraries were prepared by immunoSEQ multiplex PCR; TCRdb keeps only in-frame clonotypes and omits some of them. In the table there are 60,000 to 90,000 clones, about 80% of which are singletons. The sequenced sample was CD4+ or CD8+ T cells sorted from blood, obtained in a trial of the OX40 agonist ivuxolimab. These receptors all stem from an adult with an advanced solid tumor such as melanoma, head and neck, liver or kidney cancer. CDR3s include the opening cysteine and the closing phenylalanine or tryptophan. The D gene is left open where the match is weak. Clone size appears in some rows only: once, few, many, or a class for an expanded clone.

v_call,clone_size,j_call,d_call,cdr3_nt,cdr3_aa
TRBV7-6,.,TRBJ2-1,.,TGTGCCAGCAGCCCGGACCAGTTAGCCAATGAGCAGTTCTTC,CASSPDQLANEQFF
TRBV19,.,TRBJ2-1,TRBD2,TGTGCCAGTAGTATCGGGGTAGCGGGAGCCGCCGAGCAGTTCTTC,CASSIGVAGAAEQFF
TRBV9,medium-sized,TRBJ1-4,.,TGTGCCAGCAGCGTAAGCCCTTTGGGGATCGAAAAACTGTTTTTT,CASSVSPLGIEKLFF
TRBV7-7,few,TRBJ2-3,.,TGTGCCAGCAGCTTATTACGGGAAGATACGCAGTATTTT,CASSLLREDTQYF
TRBV4-1,.,TRBJ2-7,TRBD1,TGCGCCAGCAGCCAACAAATCCAACAGGGGATAAGAACCTACGAGCAGTACTTC,CASSQQIQQGIRTYEQYF
TRBV5-1,.,TRBJ1-1,.,TGCGCCAGCAGCTCGGGTGGGGCAACTGAAGCTTTCTTT,CASSSGGATEAFF
TRBV7-2,.,TRBJ2-3,TRBD2,TGTGCCAGCAGCCGACTAGCGGGAGATACGCAGTATTTT,CASSRLAGDTQYF
TRBV28,few,TRBJ1-5,.,TGTGCCAGCAGTTTACAGGGAGGACAGCCCCAGCATTTT,CASSLQGGQPQHF
TRBV29-1,few,TRBJ1-1,TRBD1,TGCAGCTACAGGGGTCCGCATGCTGAAGCTTTCTTT,CSYRGPHAEAFF
TRBV9,.,TRBJ1-5,.,TGTGCCAGCAGCGTAGATCTGGGAAGTCAGCCCCAGCATTTT,CASSVDLGSQPQHF
TRBV7-9,.,TRBJ2-4,.,TGTGCCAGCAGCGATCTTCGGTCGGGGGGCGCGACCAAAAACATTCAGTACTTC,CASSDLRSGGATKNIQYF
TRBV27,once,TRBJ1-1,TRBD1,TGTGCCAGCAGTTTTTCGGGACAGAGGGCTTTCTTT,CASSFSGQRAFF
TRBV7-2,.,TRBJ1-1,.,TGTGCCAGCAGCTTGTCGACAGGTCGGGAAGCTTTCTTT,CASSLSTGREAFF
TRBV11-2,once,TRBJ1-3,TRBD1,TGTGCCAGCAGCTCCCTGACAGGGACCGCTGGAAACACCATATATTTT,CASSSLTGTAGNTIYF
TRBV10-2,.,TRBJ1-2,.,TGCGCCAGCAGTTATACAGGGTATGGCTACACCTTC,CASSYTGYGYTF
TRBV7-2,.,TRBJ2-5,.,TGTGCCAGCAGCCCGACTAGATATATGGAGACCCAGTACTTC,CASSPTRYMETQYF
TRBV7-2,.,TRBJ2-3,TRBD2,TGTGCCAGCAGTTTCACTAGCGGGACAGATACGCAGTATTTT,CASSFTSGTDTQYF
TRBV5-1,.,TRBJ1-2,.,TGCGCCAGCAGCACGGAGGTGGGCTATGGCTACACCTTC,CASSTEVGYGYTF
TRBV14,.,TRBJ2-3,.,TGTGCCAGCAGCAGTCAGGGTCGTGGCACAGATACGCAGTATTTT,CASSSQGRGTDTQYF
TRBV7-2,.,TRBJ1-1,TRBD1,TGTGCCAGCAGCCATACGGGACAGGGTAAGCGGAACACTGAAGCTTTCTTT,CASSHTGQGKRNTEAFF
TRBV4-1,.,TRBJ1-1,TRBD1,TGCGCCAGCAGCCAAGAGACAGGGGTAAGAACTGAAGCTTTCTTT,CASSQETGVRTEAFF
TRBV5-8,.,TRBJ1-4,.,TGTGCCAGCAGCTTGGACACAGTTGGCGAAAAACTGTTTTTT,CASSLDTVGEKLFF
TRBV7-6,.,TRBJ2-1,.,TGTGCCAGCAGCTTATACTATGAGCAGTTCTTC,CASSLYYEQFF
TRBV5-1,.,TRBJ2-3,.,TGCGCCAGCAGCTTAGGCGAGTTGATCGGGCAGTATTTT,CASSLGELIGQYF
TRBV28,.,TRBJ2-4,TRBD2,TGTGCCAGCAGTTTAGGCGGGGGAGGCGAAAACATTCAGTACTTC,CASSLGGGGENIQYF
TRBV18,.,TRBJ2-7,.,TGTGCCAGCTCACTAGTTCCCTACGAGCAGTACTTC,CASSLVPYEQYF
TRBV14,.,TRBJ1-2,.,TGTGCCAGCAGCCAAGATAGGGGATCCTATGGCTACACCTTC,CASSQDRGSYGYTF
TRBV25-1,.,TRBJ1-3,.,TGTGCCAGCAGTCCACGAGGAAACACCATATATTTT,CASSPRGNTIYF
TRBV7-2,.,TRBJ1-1,.,TGTGCCAGCAGCGCCTCCGGGGTATCTGAAGCTTTCTTT,CASSASGVSEAFF
TRBV11-2,.,TRBJ1-2,.,TGTGCCAGCACCTTTTCCCCTCAGGGCGTCTATGGCTACACCTTC,CASTFSPQGVYGYTF
TRBV30,.,TRBJ1-5,.,TGTGCCTGGAGTGACAGGGAGTGGGGAAATAATCAGCCCCAGCATTTT,CAWSDREWGNNQPQHF
TRBV19,.,TRBJ1-2,.,TGTGCCAGTAGTACTTCAAGAGGGAACTATGGCTACACCTTC,CASSTSRGNYGYTF
TRBV11-2,.,TRBJ1-2,.,TGTGCCAGCAGCCAACTCCGGGACATCACCGGTGGCTACACCTTC,CASSQLRDITGGYTF
TRBV6-1,.,TRBJ2-5,TRBD2,TGTGCCAGTCGGGAGCGGGGGGCTCAAGAGACCCAGTACTTC,CASRERGAQETQYF
TRBV6-5,.,TRBJ1-5,TRBD1,TGTGCCAGCAAGCCGCGGACAGGGGGCTATCAGCCCCAGCATTTT,CASKPRTGGYQPQHF
TRBV18,.,TRBJ1-2,.,TGTGCCAGCTCACCAGGGGCGGTAGCTAACTATGGCTACACCTTC,CASSPGAVANYGYTF
TRBV6-4,.,TRBJ1-1,.,TGTGCCAGCGGCGCAGGGATGAACACTGAAGCTTTCTTT,CASGAGMNTEAFF
TRBV19,.,TRBJ2-2,.,TGTGCCAGTAGTCTACAGGGATACACCGGGGAGCTGTTTTTT,CASSLQGYTGELFF
TRBV11-2,once,TRBJ1-3,.,TGTGCCAGCAGCTTGGGGTACAGGGTCTCTGGAAACACCATATATTTT,CASSLGYRVSGNTIYF
TRBV27,.,TRBJ2-1,.,TGTGCCAGCAGTTTATCTCGGACCTATAACAATGAGCAGTTCTTC,CASSLSRTYNNEQFF
TRBV23-1,once,TRBJ1-5,.,TGCGCCAGCAGTCAGTATGTTCGGCCCCAGCATTTT,CASSQYVRPQHF
TRBV9,once,TRBJ2-2,.,TGTGCCAGCAGCGCCCCCCAAAGGACCACCGGGGAGCTGTTTTTT,CASSAPQRTTGELFF
TRBV28,.,TRBJ2-3,.,TGTGCCAGCAGCCCGTTTGTGCCAATCACAGATACGCAGTATTTT,CASSPFVPITDTQYF
TRBV5-1,.,TRBJ1-1,.,TGCGCCAGCAGCTTGGCCAAACCGGCAGAAAACACTGAAGCTTTCTTT,CASSLAKPAENTEAFF
TRBV5-6,.,TRBJ1-2,.,TGTGCCAGCAGCTTGGGAGTTAACTATGGCTACACCTTC,CASSLGVNYGYTF
TRBV9,.,TRBJ1-1,.,TGTGCCAGCAGCGCCGGGGGTGAGGACACTGAAGCTTTCTTT,CASSAGGEDTEAFF
TRBV28,.,TRBJ2-5,.,TGTGCCAGCTCAGGCGGGACCCAGTACTTC,CASSGGTQYF
TRBV9,.,TRBJ2-2,TRBD2,TGTGCCAGCAGCGTACGGGAGGGAGAAACCGGGGAGCTGTTTTTT,CASSVREGETGELFF
TRBV2,few,TRBJ1-2,TRBD1,TGTGCCAGCAGTGTGGGCCGTAGGACAGGGGAAAGCACCTTC,CASSVGRRTGESTF
TRBV6-5,.,TRBJ1-5,.,TGTGCCAGCAGTCCACCAGGAGCCTTCGGTCAGCCCCAGCATTTT,CASSPPGAFGQPQHF
TRBV11-2,once,TRBJ2-5,.,TGTGCCAGCAGTTTTGGGTTAGAGACCCAGTACTTC,CASSFGLETQYF
TRBV5-1,.,TRBJ2-6,.,TGCGCCAGCAGCCCGGGGGTTTCTGGGGCCAACGTCCTGACTTTC,CASSPGVSGANVLTF
TRBV7-2,.,TRBJ1-4,.,TGTGCCAGCAGCCGCAGTAGACTGGAAGGTGAAAAACTGTTTTTT,CASSRSRLEGEKLFF
TRBV9,.,TRBJ2-2,.,TGTGCCAGCAGTACGGACGGGACCGGGGAGCTGTTTTTT,CASSTDGTGELFF
TRBV28,.,TRBJ2-7,.,TGTGCCAGCAGTTTACAACCGGACTCCTACGAGCAGTACTTC,CASSLQPDSYEQYF
TRBV14,once,TRBJ2-3,TRBD2,TGTGCCAGCAGCCAAGACGATAGCGGGGGGCGCTGGGATTTT,CASSQDDSGGRWDF
TRBV11-2,.,TRBJ2-7,.,TGTGCCAGCAGCTCTCAGAAGCGATCCCACTACGAGCAGTACTTC,CASSSQKRSHYEQYF
TRBV2,few,TRBJ2-1,TRBD2,TGTGCCAGCAGGTATGGTCTAGCGGGATTGAATGAGCAGTTCTTC,CASRYGLAGLNEQFF
TRBV7-2,.,TRBJ1-1,.,TGTGCCAGCAGCTTAGACCGACAGGTTAACACTGAAGCTTTCTTT,CASSLDRQVNTEAFF